This section outlines one T cell receptor beta chain sequence together with its context. The sample is drawn from a study of blood T cell repertoires in COVID-19. Turning to the study itself: Samples came from the United States, Italy and Spain, spanning acute and convalescent COVID-19.

Profiled with immunoSEQ multiplex PCR; TCRdb holds only in-frame clones, not every one. The profile shows around 94,000 clones, more than 90% of them singletons. The junction had 7 bases not matched to a gene; V was cut back by 3 bases and J by 0 bases. The CDR3 contains 17 residues. CDR1 and CDR2 from the germline V gene are MDHEN and SYDVKM. Sequenced: peripheral blood. The clonotype was recovered from a man aged 18 to 30 with acute or convalescent COVID-19. This chain uses TRBV28 with TRBJ1-1; 10 bases line up with TRBD1. The DNA of the CDR3 is TGTGCCAGCAGTTTCTCGGGACAGGGGATATTGAACACTGAAGCTTTCTTT. Residues: CASSFSGQGILNTEAFF.